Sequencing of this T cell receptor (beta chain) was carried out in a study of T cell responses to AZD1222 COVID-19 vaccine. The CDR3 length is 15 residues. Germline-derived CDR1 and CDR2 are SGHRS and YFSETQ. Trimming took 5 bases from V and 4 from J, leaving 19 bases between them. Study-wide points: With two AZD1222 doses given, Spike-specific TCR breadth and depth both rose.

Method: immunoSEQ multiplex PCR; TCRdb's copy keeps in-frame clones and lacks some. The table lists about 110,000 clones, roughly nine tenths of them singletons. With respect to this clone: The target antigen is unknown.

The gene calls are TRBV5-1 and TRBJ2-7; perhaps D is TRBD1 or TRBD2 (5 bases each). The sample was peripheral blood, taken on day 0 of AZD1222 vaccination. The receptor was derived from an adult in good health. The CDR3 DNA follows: TGCGCCAGCAGGGCAATCCCGGGACGCATATACGAGCAGTACTTC. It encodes CASRAIPGRIYEQYF.